Listed below are T cell receptor beta chains from one sample, sequenced in a study of T cell responses to AZD1222 COVID-19 vaccine. The protocol was immunoSEQ multiplex PCR, while the TCRdb copy is restricted to in-frame clones and leaves out a portion. The table includes more than 100,000 clones, about 92% detected once. This specimen was peripheral blood, taken on day 0 of AZD1222 vaccination. The receptors originated from an adult in good health. CDR3s include the opening cysteine and the closing phenylalanine or tryptophan. A D gene is named only where the DNA matches it firmly. Some rows have no size entry. The others give once, few or many, or a class for an expanded clone.

j_gene: TRBJ1-2; d_gene: TRBD1; abundance: NA; v_gene: TRBV30; CDR3nt: TGTGCCTGGAGTGTACATTGGACAGGGGGGGATGGCTACACCTTC; CDR3aa: CAWSVHWTGGDGYTF
j_gene: TRBJ1-4; d_gene: NA; abundance: NA; v_gene: TRBV3-1/TRBV3-2; CDR3nt: TGTGCCAGCAGCCAAGATCCACAGGGTGGTGAAAAACTGTTTTTT; CDR3aa: CASSQDPQGGEKLFF
j_gene: TRBJ1-4; d_gene: NA; abundance: NA; v_gene: TRBV9; CDR3nt: TGTGCCAGCAGCGGCTCCGGGACGGCTAATGAAAAACTGTTTTTT; CDR3aa: CASSGSGTANEKLFF
j_gene: TRBJ2-6; d_gene: NA; abundance: NA; v_gene: TRBV6-2/TRBV6-3; CDR3nt: TGTGCCAGCAGTTACCAGTCGGGCAACTCTGGGGCCAACGTCCTGACTTTC; CDR3aa: CASSYQSGNSGANVLTF
j_gene: TRBJ1-6; d_gene: NA; abundance: once; v_gene: TRBV5-1; CDR3nt: TGCGCCAGCAGCTTGATACCGAGCCTAGGGCGGGGCGACTACTATAATTCACCCCTCCACTTT; CDR3aa: CASSLIPSLGRGDYYNSPLHF
j_gene: TRBJ2-5; d_gene: TRBD2; abundance: once; v_gene: TRBV6-5; CDR3nt: TGTGCCAGCAGTCGGACTAGCGGGGACCAAGAGACCCAGTACTTC; CDR3aa: CASSRTSGDQETQYF
j_gene: TRBJ1-2; d_gene: NA; abundance: NA; v_gene: TRBV4-3; CDR3nt: TGCGCCAGCAGCCAAGATCTTGGGGGGACCGCTAATAGGGAGTATGGCTACACCTTC; CDR3aa: CASSQDLGGTANREYGYTF
j_gene: TRBJ1-6; d_gene: NA; abundance: NA; v_gene: TRBV28; CDR3nt: TGTGCCAGCAGCACGACGGGGCGGCACAATTCACCCCTCCACTTT; CDR3aa: CASSTTGRHNSPLHF
j_gene: TRBJ2-1; d_gene: NA; abundance: NA; v_gene: TRBV11-2; CDR3nt: TGTGCCAGCAGACGATACCGGGACCTAGACAATGAGCAGTTCTTC; CDR3aa: CASRRYRDLDNEQFF
j_gene: TRBJ2-1; d_gene: NA; abundance: NA; v_gene: TRBV7-6; CDR3nt: TGTGCCAGCAGCTTGGGGCCTAGCCTTGAACGTGAGCAGTTCTTC; CDR3aa: CASSLGPSLEREQFF
j_gene: TRBJ2-1; d_gene: TRBD2; abundance: NA; v_gene: TRBV11-3; CDR3nt: TGTGCCAGCAGCTTACTAGCGGGGAATGAGCAGTTCTTC; CDR3aa: CASSLLAGNEQFF
j_gene: TRBJ2-7; d_gene: NA; abundance: NA; v_gene: TRBV7-2; CDR3nt: TGTGCCAGCAGCTTTGGCGGAAGCTCCTACGAGCAGTACTTC; CDR3aa: CASSFGGSSYEQYF
j_gene: TRBJ1-1; d_gene: TRBD1; abundance: NA; v_gene: TRBV5-1; CDR3nt: TGCGCCAGCAGCTTGGGGACAGGGGTGGCTTTCTTT; CDR3aa: CASSLGTGVAFF
j_gene: TRBJ2-7; d_gene: TRBD2; abundance: NA; v_gene: TRBV9; CDR3nt: TGTGCCAGCAGCATCACTAGCGGGAGCTACGAGCAGTACTTC; CDR3aa: CASSITSGSYEQYF
j_gene: TRBJ1-5; d_gene: NA; abundance: NA; v_gene: TRBV19; CDR3nt: TGTGCCAGTAGTGAGGGGCATGGCAATCAGCCCCAGCATTTT; CDR3aa: CASSEGHGNQPQHF
j_gene: TRBJ2-3; d_gene: TRBD1; abundance: NA; v_gene: TRBV9; CDR3nt: TGTGCCAGCAGCGCGACAGGGGAATTCCCAGATACGCAGTATTTT; CDR3aa: CASSATGEFPDTQYF
j_gene: TRBJ1-2; d_gene: TRBD1; abundance: once; v_gene: TRBV6-4; CDR3nt: TGTGCCAGCAGTCGGGGGACAGGGCAGAACTATGGCTACACCTTC; CDR3aa: CASSRGTGQNYGYTF
j_gene: TRBJ2-2; d_gene: NA; abundance: NA; v_gene: TRBV19; CDR3nt: TGTGCCAGTACTTCGTTCGGACTCCCGATTGGGAACACCGGGGAGCTGTTTTTT; CDR3aa: CASTSFGLPIGNTGELFF
j_gene: TRBJ2-7; d_gene: TRBD2; abundance: NA; v_gene: TRBV24-1; CDR3nt: TGTGCCACCAGTGATTTTCAGCGGGAGGGCCGGTACGAGCAGTACTTC; CDR3aa: CATSDFQREGRYEQYF
j_gene: TRBJ1-2; d_gene: NA; abundance: NA; v_gene: TRBV20-1; CDR3nt: TGCAGTGCTAGTCTTGGGGAGGATGGCTACACCTTC; CDR3aa: CSASLGEDGYTF
j_gene: TRBJ2-1; d_gene: NA; abundance: NA; v_gene: TRBV10-3; CDR3nt: TGTGCCAGTGGAACGGGTGAGCAGTTCTTC; CDR3aa: CASGTGEQFF
j_gene: TRBJ1-1; d_gene: NA; abundance: NA; v_gene: TRBV5-6; CDR3nt: TGTGCCAGCAGCTTACTTGGGAACACTGAAGCTTTCTTT; CDR3aa: CASSLLGNTEAFF